This T cell receptor (beta chain) was sequenced during a study of CD8+ T cells in alopecia areata. In the study overall: Those receiving the skin were approximately 7-10-week-old female C3H/HeJ mice, whose grafts came from roughly 6-13-month-old C3H/HeJ donors with spontaneous alopecia.

Findings of the study overall: Clarity of TCR sharing across patients fell short of that in mice, possibly HLA-related. Greater clonality was observed in lesional scalp samples, especially alopecia totalis/universalis, versus normal scalp.

Reverse transcribed after extraction, RNA yielded cDNA as the sequencing template. Method: immunoSEQ multiplex PCR; TCRdb's copy keeps in-frame clones and lacks some. Singletons are absent from the sample, which has 200,000 to 300,000 clones. The CDR3 runs 13 residues. The ends lost 1 base at V and 5 bases at J; junction bases unmatched: 2. Germline values: CDR1 GKSSPN, CDR2 SITVG. In this sample, this clone turned up a few times. The antigen is undetermined. Gene names follow the mouse nomenclature. The observed sequence ends 4 residues before the CDR3 terminus, with the missing tail filled in from the germline J gene. Separation of pooled cutaneous lymph node cells was by sorting with CD4, CD8alpha, NKG2D, NKG2ACE and other markers.

This TCR derives from a C3H/HeJ mouse with alopecia areata. The mouse line has the MHC haplotype H2-k. The sequencing sample was made of CD4+ T cells sorted from a lymph node. The gene calls are TRBV31 and TRBJ2-1, with 7 positions matching TRBD2. This chain's CDR3 is CAWSPGGDAEQFF. CDR3 DNA, as far as it was read: TGTGCCTGGAGTCCGGGGGGGGATGCT.